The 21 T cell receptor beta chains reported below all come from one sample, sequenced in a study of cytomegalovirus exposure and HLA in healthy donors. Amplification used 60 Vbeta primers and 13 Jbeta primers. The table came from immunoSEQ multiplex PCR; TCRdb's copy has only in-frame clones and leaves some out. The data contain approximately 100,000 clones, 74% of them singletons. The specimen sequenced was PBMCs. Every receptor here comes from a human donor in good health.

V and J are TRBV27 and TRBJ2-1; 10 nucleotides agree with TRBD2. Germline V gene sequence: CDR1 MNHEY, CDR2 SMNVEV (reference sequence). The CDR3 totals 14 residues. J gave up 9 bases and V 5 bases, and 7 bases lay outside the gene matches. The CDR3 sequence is CASSRSGRVGEQFF. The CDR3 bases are TGTGCCAGCAGTCGGAGCGGGAGGGTAGGTGAGCAGTTCTTC.

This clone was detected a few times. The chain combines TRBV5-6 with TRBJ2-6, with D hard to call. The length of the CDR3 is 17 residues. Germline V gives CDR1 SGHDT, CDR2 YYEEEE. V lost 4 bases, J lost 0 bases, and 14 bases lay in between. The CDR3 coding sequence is TGTGCCAGCAGCCCAGACATATTTGACTCTGGGGCCAACGTCCTGACTTTC. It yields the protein CASSPDIFDSGANVLTF.

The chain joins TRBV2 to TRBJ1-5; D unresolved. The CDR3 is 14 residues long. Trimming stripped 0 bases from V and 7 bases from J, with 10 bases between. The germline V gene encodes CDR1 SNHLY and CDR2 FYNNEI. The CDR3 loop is CASSEASRVQPQHF. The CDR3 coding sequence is TGTGCCAGCAGTGAAGCGAGCCGGGTGCAGCCCCAGCATTTT.

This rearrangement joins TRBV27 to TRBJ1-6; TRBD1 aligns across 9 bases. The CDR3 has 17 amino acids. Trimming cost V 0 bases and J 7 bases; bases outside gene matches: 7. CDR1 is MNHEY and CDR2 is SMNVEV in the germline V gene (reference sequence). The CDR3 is CASSLSGPGQGNSPLHF. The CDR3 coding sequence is TGTGCCAGCAGTTTATCGGGACCGGGACAGGGCAATTCACCCCTCCACTTT.

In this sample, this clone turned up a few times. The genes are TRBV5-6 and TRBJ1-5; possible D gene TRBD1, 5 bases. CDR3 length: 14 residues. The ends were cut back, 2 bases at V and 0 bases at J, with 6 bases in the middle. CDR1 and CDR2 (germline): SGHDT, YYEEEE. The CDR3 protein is CASSFGHSNQPQHF. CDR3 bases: TGTGCCAGCAGCTTCGGACATAGCAATCAGCCCCAGCATTTT.

The CDR3 sequence is CASSLRRNEQFF. In DNA, the CDR3 is TGCGCCAGCAGCCTTCGCCGGAATGAGCAGTTCTTC. The gene calls are TRBV4-3 and TRBJ2-1; D call uncertain. V was clipped by 4 bases and J by 7 bases, with 8 bases between them. There are 12 residues in the CDR3. CDR1 is LGHNA, CDR2 YSLEER, per germline.

Here the CDR3 DNA reads TGTGCCAGCAGACCGGGGGTTGGAGAGACCCAGTACTTC. As protein: CASRPGVGETQYF. This chain uses TRBV7-9 with TRBJ2-5; D is perhaps TRBD2 (6 bases). Germline assignment: CDR1 SEHNR and CDR2 FQNEAQ (reference sequence). The germline V and J ends were trimmed by 6 bases and 4 bases, with 12 bases remaining between them. The length of the CDR3 is 13 residues.

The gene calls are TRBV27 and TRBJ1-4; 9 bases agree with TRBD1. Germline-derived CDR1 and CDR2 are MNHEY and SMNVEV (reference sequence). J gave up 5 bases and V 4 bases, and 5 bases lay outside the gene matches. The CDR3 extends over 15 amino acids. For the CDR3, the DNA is TGTGCCAGCAGTTCCGCAGGGACAGGGAATGAAAAACTGTTTTTT. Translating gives CASSSAGTGNEKLFF.

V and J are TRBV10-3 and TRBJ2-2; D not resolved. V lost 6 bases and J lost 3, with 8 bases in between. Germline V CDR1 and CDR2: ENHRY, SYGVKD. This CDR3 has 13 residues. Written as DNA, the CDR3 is TGTGCCATCAGGGCCCGGGACACCGGGGAGCTGTTTTTT. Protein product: CAIRARDTGELFF.

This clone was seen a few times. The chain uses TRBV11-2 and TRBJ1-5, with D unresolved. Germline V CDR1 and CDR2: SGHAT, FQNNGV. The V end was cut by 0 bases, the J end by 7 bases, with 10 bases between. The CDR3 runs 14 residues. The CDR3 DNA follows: TGTGCCAGCAGCTTAGATGGTCAGGTGCAGCCCCAGCATTTT. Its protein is CASSLDGQVQPQHF. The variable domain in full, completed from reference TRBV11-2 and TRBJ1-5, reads EAGVAQSPRYKIIEKRQSVAFWCNPISGHATLYWYQQILGQGPKLLIQFQNNGVVDDSQLPKDRFSAERLKGVDSTLKIQPAKLEDSAVYLCASSLDGQVQPQHFGDGTRLSIL.

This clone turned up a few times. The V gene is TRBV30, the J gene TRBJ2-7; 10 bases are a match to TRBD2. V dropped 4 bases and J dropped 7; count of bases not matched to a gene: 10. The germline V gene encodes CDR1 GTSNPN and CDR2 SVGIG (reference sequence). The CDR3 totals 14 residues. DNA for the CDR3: TGTGCCTGGACCTCGAGCGGGAGGGCCAGGGAGCAGTACTTC. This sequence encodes CAWTSSGRAREQYF.

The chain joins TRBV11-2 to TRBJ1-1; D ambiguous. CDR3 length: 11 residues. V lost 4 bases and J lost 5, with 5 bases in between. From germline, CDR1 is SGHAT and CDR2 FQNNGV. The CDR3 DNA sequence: TGTGCCAGCAGCTCCCTGACTGAAGCTTTCTTT. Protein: CASSSLTEAFF.

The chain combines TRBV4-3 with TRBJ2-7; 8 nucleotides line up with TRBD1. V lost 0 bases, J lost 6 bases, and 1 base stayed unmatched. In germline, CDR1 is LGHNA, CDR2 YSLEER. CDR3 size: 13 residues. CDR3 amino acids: CASSQDTGGEQYF. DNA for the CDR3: TGCGCCAGCAGCCAAGACACAGGGGGCGAGCAGTACTTC.

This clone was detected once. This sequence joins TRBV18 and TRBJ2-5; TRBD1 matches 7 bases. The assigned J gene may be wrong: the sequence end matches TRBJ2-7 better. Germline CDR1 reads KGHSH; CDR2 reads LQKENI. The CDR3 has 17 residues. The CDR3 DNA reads TGTGCCAGCTCACCGATCCGTTCGGACAGGTATCTCTACGAGCAGTACTTC. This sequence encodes CASSPIRSDRYLYEQYF.

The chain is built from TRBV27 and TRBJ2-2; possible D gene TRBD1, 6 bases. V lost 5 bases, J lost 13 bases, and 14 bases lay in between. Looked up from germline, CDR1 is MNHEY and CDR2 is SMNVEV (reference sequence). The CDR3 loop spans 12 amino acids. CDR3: CASSRLTGGLFF. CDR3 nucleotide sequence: TGTGCCAGCAGTCGATTGACAGGAGGGCTGTTTTTT.

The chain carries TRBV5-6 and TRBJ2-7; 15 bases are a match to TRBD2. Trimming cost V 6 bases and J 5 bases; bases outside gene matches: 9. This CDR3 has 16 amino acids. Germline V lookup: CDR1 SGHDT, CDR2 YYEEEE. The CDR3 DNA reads TGTGCCAGCACCACAGGACTAGCGGGAGGGCCGGACGAGCAGTACTTC. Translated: CASTTGLAGGPDEQYF.

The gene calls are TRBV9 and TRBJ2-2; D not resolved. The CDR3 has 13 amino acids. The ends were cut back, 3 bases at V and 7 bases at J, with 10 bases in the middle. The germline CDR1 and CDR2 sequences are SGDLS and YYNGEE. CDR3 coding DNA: TGTGCCAGCAGCGCCCGATCGGGCGGGGAGCTGTTTTTT. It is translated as CASSARSGGELFF.

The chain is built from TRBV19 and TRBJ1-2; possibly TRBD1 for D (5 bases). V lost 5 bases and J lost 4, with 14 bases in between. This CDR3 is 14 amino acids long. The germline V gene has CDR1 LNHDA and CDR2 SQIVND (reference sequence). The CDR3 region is CASSSPQVAYGYTF. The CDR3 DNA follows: TGTGCCAGTAGTTCCCCACAGGTGGCCTATGGCTACACCTTC.

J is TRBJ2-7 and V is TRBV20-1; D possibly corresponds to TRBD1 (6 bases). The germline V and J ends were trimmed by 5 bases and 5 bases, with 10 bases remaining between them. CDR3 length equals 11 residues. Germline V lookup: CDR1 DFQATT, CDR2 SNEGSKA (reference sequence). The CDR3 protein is CSAVRGNEQYF. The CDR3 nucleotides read TGCAGTGCTGTCAGGGGTAACGAGCAGTACTTC.

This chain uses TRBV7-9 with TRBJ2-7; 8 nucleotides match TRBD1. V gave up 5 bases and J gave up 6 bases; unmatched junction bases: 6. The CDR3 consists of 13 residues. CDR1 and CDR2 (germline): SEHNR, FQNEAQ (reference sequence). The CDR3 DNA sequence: TGTGCCAGCAGCCGGACGGACAGGGCCGAGCAGTACTTC. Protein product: CASSRTDRAEQYF. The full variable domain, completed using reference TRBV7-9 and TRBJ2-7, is DTGVSQNPRHKITKRGQNVTFRCDPISEHNRLYWYRQTLGQGPEFLTYFQNEAQLEKSRLLSDRFSAERPKGSFSTLEIQRTEQGDSAMYLCASSRTDRAEQYFGPGTRLTVT.

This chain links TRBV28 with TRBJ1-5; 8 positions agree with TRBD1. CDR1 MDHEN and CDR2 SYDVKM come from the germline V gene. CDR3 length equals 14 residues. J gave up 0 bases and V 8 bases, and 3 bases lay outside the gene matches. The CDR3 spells CASLTGGSNQPQHF. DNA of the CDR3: TGTGCCAGCCTAACAGGGGGTAGCAATCAGCCCCAGCATTTT.